This is a list of T cell receptor beta chains from one sample in a study of T cell changes during pregnancy in multiple sclerosis. Assay: immunoSEQ multiplex PCR; the TCRdb copy retains only in-frame clones and omits some. The sample lists 45,000 to 55,000 clones, over 90% occurring once. Sequences were derived from peripheral blood, sampled after pregnancy. Receptors were obtained from a female donor with multiple sclerosis, enrolled in a pregnancy study. The CDR3 runs from the conserved cysteine through the conserved F or W. A D gene is named only where the DNA matches it firmly. Clone size, where shown, is once, few, many, or a class for clones that have expanded.

j_call clone_size d_call v_call cdr3_aa cdr3_nt
TRBJ2-7 . TRBD1 TRBV27 CAKSPRTGPSWEQYF TGTGCCAAGAGCCCCCGGACAGGGCCTTCTTGGGAGCAGTACTTC
TRBJ2-7 . TRBD2 TRBV5-6 CASSFGGDDEQYF TGTGCCAGCAGCTTCGGGGGGGACGACGAGCAGTACTTC
TRBJ2-1 . TRBD1 TRBV2 CASRRQGNEQFF TGTGCCAGCAGAAGACAGGGGAATGAGCAGTTCTTC
TRBJ1-5 . . TRBV6-6 CASREGDQPQHF TGTGCCAGCAGAGAGGGGGATCAGCCCCAGCATTTT
TRBJ2-3 . . TRBV18 CASSPTGTDTDTQYF TGTGCCAGCTCGCCGACCGGGACTGACACAGATACGCAGTATTTT
TRBJ2-2 . TRBD2 TRBV19 CASSRTSGFGGTGELFF TGTGCCAGTAGCAGGACTAGCGGGTTTGGGGGCACCGGGGAGCTGTTTTTT
TRBJ2-1 . TRBD2 TRBV5-6 CASSSDRLAYNEQFF TGTGCCAGCAGCTCGGACCGACTAGCTTACAATGAGCAGTTCTTC
TRBJ1-1 . . TRBV19 CASRPGGVWSEAFF TGTGCCAGTAGACCCGGGGGGGTTTGGAGTGAAGCTTTCTTT
TRBJ1-2 once TRBD1 TRBV6-5 CASRTGEGSVYGYTF TGTGCCAGCAGAACAGGGGAAGGGTCAGTGTATGGCTACACCTTC
TRBJ2-1 . TRBD2 TRBV7-2 CASSPTPRGGRVGEQFF TGTGCCAGCAGTCCTACTCCGCGGGGGGGCCGAGTCGGTGAGCAGTTCTTC
TRBJ2-7 . . TRBV27 CASSFWGDEQYF TGTGCCAGCAGTTTTTGGGGGGACGAGCAGTACTTC
TRBJ1-1 . . TRBV6-6 CASSLQGSMNTEAFF TGTGCCAGCAGTCTACAGGGTTCGATGAACACTGAAGCTTTCTTT
TRBJ2-1 . TRBD2 TRBV14 CASSQDLAGRYNEQFF TGTGCCAGCAGCCAAGATCTAGCGGGGCGATACAATGAGCAGTTCTTC
TRBJ1-2 . TRBD1 TRBV7-6 CASSSGTVANYGYTF TGTGCCAGCAGCTCCGGGACAGTGGCTAACTATGGCTACACCTTC
TRBJ1-1 . . TRBV7-3 CASSRGGIGVLDTEAFF TGTGCCAGCAGTCGAGGGGGAATAGGGGTATTGGACACTGAAGCTTTCTTT
TRBJ2-1 . . TRBV6-5 CASSENGGSHNEQFF TGTGCCAGCAGCGAAAACGGGGGTAGCCACAATGAGCAGTTCTTC
TRBJ1-1 . . TRBV25-1 CASVSEVWNTEAFF TGTGCCAGCGTTTCTGAGGTCTGGAACACTGAAGCTTTCTTT
TRBJ2-3 . . TRBV7-3 CASSLGLASDTQYF TGTGCCAGCAGCTTAGGGCTAGCGAGTGATACGCAGTATTTT
TRBJ1-3 . . TRBV7-9 CASSLAAGDGNTIYF TGTGCCAGCAGCTTAGCGGCCGGGGATGGAAACACCATATATTTT
TRBJ2-7 once TRBD1 TRBV18 CASSPGAGGMSYEQYF TGTGCCAGCTCACCAGGGGCAGGGGGCATGTCCTACGAGCAGTACTTC
TRBJ2-7 . . TRBV4-3 CASSQNRHSYEQYF TGCGCCAGCAGCCAAAACAGACACTCCTACGAGCAGTACTTC
TRBJ1-1 . TRBD1 TRBV5-4 CASSLGGQGQNTEAFF TGTGCCAGCAGCTTGGGGGGACAGGGTCAGAACACTGAAGCTTTCTTT
TRBJ1-2 . TRBD1 TRBV7-2 CASSFGQGYGYTF TGTGCCAGCAGCTTTGGACAGGGGTATGGCTACACCTTC
TRBJ1-5 . TRBD1 TRBV6-1 CASKTGGYNQPQHF TGTGCCAGCAAAACAGGGGGCTATAATCAGCCCCAGCATTTT
TRBJ2-1 . TRBD1 TRBV6-4 CASSDSDRVSPVLFF TGTGCCAGCAGTGACTCGGACAGGGTCTCCCCAGTTTTGTTCTTC
TRBJ1-1 once . TRBV5-8 CASSLGQKNTEAFF TGTGCCAGCAGCTTGGGGCAGAAGAACACTGAAGCTTTCTTT
TRBJ1-6 . . TRBV6-6 CASTQQGLNSPLHF TGTGCCAGCACCCAACAGGGTTTGAATTCACCCCTCCACTTT
TRBJ1-1 . TRBD1 TRBV19 CASSNRRQGGNTEAFF TGTGCCAGTAGTAACCGGAGACAGGGCGGGAACACTGAAGCTTTCTTT
TRBJ1-5 . TRBD1 TRBV6-1 CASSEWDRGNQPQHF TGTGCCAGCAGTGAATGGGACAGGGGCAATCAGCCCCAGCATTTT
TRBJ1-2 . . TRBV5-1 CASSLAIAEFNYGYTF TGCGCCAGCAGCTTGGCCATTGCGGAGTTTAACTATGGCTACACCTTC
TRBJ1-1 . . TRBV7-3 CASSLGAPNTEAFF TGTGCCAGCAGCTTAGGGGCCCCGAACACTGAAGCTTTCTTT
TRBJ2-7 . . TRBV12-2 CASRLRGDRISSYEQYF TGTGCAAGTCGCTTAAGGGGGGACAGGATAAGCTCCTACGAGCAGTACTTC
TRBJ1-1 . . TRBV7-2 CASSSTPNMNTEAFF TGTGCCAGCAGCTCGACACCGAACATGAACACTGAAGCTTTCTTT
TRBJ2-3 . . TRBV7-2 CASSINTDTQYF TGTGCCAGCAGCATTAACACAGATACGCAGTATTTT
TRBJ1-1 . TRBD1 TRBV19 CASSPTGTVRAFF TGTGCCAGTAGCCCAACCGGGACAGTAAGAGCTTTCTTT
TRBJ2-1 . TRBD2 TRBV5-1 CASSSDSGGSKEFF TGCGCCAGCAGCTCGGATAGCGGGGGAAGTAAGGAATTCTTC
TRBJ1-6 . . TRBV7-2 CASSLNPGGVAPLHF TGTGCCAGCAGCTTAAATCCCGGCGGGGTGGCACCCCTCCACTTT
TRBJ1-2 . . TRBV29-1 CSVTFNYGYTF TGCAGCGTGACATTCAACTATGGCTACACCTTC
TRBJ2-4 . TRBD1 TRBV19 CASSTTGQGSNIQYF TGTGCCAGTAGTACGACTGGACAGGGGTCCAACATTCAGTACTTC
TRBJ1-5 . . TRBV29-1 CSAGGGSGQPQHF TGCAGCGCCGGGGGAGGGTCGGGGCAGCCCCAGCATTTT
TRBJ1-6 . TRBD1 TRBV27 CASSSRDRGPTTYNSPLHF TGTGCCAGCAGTTCTCGGGACAGGGGACCTACGACCTATAATTCACCCCTCCACTTT
TRBJ1-1 . . TRBV25-1 CASSEFSVRGLMNTEAFF TGTGCCAGCAGTGAATTTTCGGTCAGGGGTTTGATGAACACTGAAGCTTTCTTT
TRBJ2-7 . TRBD1 TRBV7-9 CASSLRGQGSYEQYF TGTGCCAGCAGCTTACGGGGACAGGGGAGCTACGAGCAGTACTTC
TRBJ2-7 . TRBD2 TRBV5-4 CASSRSGESSYEQYF TGTGCCAGCAGTAGAAGCGGGGAAAGCTCCTACGAGCAGTACTTC
TRBJ1-1 . . TRBV28 CASSLGTRNTEAFF TGTGCCAGCAGTTTAGGGACAAGGAACACTGAAGCTTTCTTT
TRBJ2-7 . . TRBV6-5 CASSRSGHRYEQYF TGTGCCAGCAGCCGGTCGGGACACCGATACGAGCAGTACTTC
TRBJ2-7 . . TRBV7-2 CASSLVASGAEQYF TGTGCCAGCAGCTTAGTGGCCAGCGGTGCCGAGCAGTACTTC
TRBJ1-1 . . TRBV4-1 CASSQDLGRVNTEAFF TGCGCCAGCAGCCAAGATTTGGGCAGGGTGAACACTGAAGCTTTCTTT
TRBJ2-2 . . TRBV19 CASSIWANTGELFF TGTGCCAGTAGTATCTGGGCCAACACCGGGGAGCTGTTTTTT
TRBJ2-6 . . TRBV29-1 CSVEEQGGAGANVLTF TGCAGCGTTGAAGAACAAGGAGGGGCTGGGGCCAACGTCCTGACTTTC
TRBJ1-6 . . TRBV7-3 CASSPRVRSYNSPLHF TGTGCCAGCAGCCCCAGGGTCCGATCCTATAATTCACCCCTCCACTTT
TRBJ1-2 . . TRBV7-8 CASSPEPGIGYGYTF TGTGCCAGCAGCCCAGAGCCGGGGATAGGGTATGGCTACACCTTC
TRBJ2-5 . . TRBV5-8 CASSLDRSTETQYF TGTGCCAGCAGCTTGGACAGGAGTACGGAGACCCAGTACTTC